These T cell receptor beta chains were read from a single sample in a study of CD8+ T cells in alopecia areata. Method: immunoSEQ multiplex PCR; TCRdb's copy keeps in-frame clones and lacks some. Here the sample spans approximately 210,000 clones, around 66% being singletons. The input for sequencing was CD4+ T cells sorted from blood, taken around week 42, from a patient treated with tofacitinib. These TCRs come from a human donor with alopecia areata. Each CDR3 is given with its conserved first and last residue. A D gene is named only where the DNA matches it firmly. A clone size is listed for some rows: how often the clone was seen (once, few, many), or a class if it is expanded.

d_call	j_call	clone_size	v_call	cdr3_nt	cdr3_aa
TRBD1	TRBJ1-1	few	TRBV6-1	TGTGCCAGCAGTTTCAGGGGGGTCACTGAAGCTTTCTTT	CASSFRGVTEAFF
TRBD2	TRBJ2-3	NA	TRBV9	TGTGCCAGCAGCGCCAGACTAGCGGGGACTACCACAGATACGCAGTATTTT	CASSARLAGTTTDTQYF
NA	TRBJ2-1	NA	TRBV30	TGTGCCCGCACTCAGGGCGGGACCTACAATGAGCAGTTCTTC	CARTQGGTYNEQFF
NA	TRBJ1-5	NA	TRBV4-2	TGTGCCAGCAGCCAAGAGTCGAATCAGCCCCAGCATTTT	CASSQESNQPQHF
NA	TRBJ1-5	once	TRBV27	TGTGCCAGCAGTCTGGGGGGTGGGGGAAATCAGCCCCAGCATTTT	CASSLGGGGNQPQHF
NA	TRBJ1-6	NA	TRBV6-1	TGTGCCAGCAGAGAAGGGGGAAGGGGCTATAATTCACCCCTCCACTTT	CASREGGRGYNSPLHF
NA	TRBJ2-6	NA	TRBV2	TGTGCCAGCAGTTTAGCCCGTCAGGGGGGACTCTCTGGGGCCAACGTCCTGACTTTC	CASSLARQGGLSGANVLTF
NA	TRBJ1-4	few	TRBV30	TGTGCCTGGAACAGCCGGTATGCAACTAATGAAAAACTGTTTTTT	CAWNSRYATNEKLFF
NA	TRBJ2-4	NA	TRBV9	TGTGCCAGCAGCTCCGGGGGAGCCAAAAACATTCAGTACTTC	CASSSGGAKNIQYF
NA	TRBJ2-4	NA	TRBV2	TGTGCCAGCAGTGAAGGTGGCATTCAGTACTTC	CASSEGGIQYF
NA	TRBJ2-2	NA	TRBV7-2	TGTGCCAGCGGGGGGACGAACACCGGGGAGCTGTTTTTT	CASGGTNTGELFF
TRBD1	TRBJ1-1	few	TRBV29-1	TGCAGCGTTGATCCGCCAGGGACAGTGAGTGAAGCTTTCTTT	CSVDPPGTVSEAFF
NA	TRBJ2-2	NA	TRBV13	TGTGCCAGCAGCTACTATGGAGCGGCCGGGGAGCTGTTTTTT	CASSYYGAAGELFF
NA	TRBJ2-7	few	TRBV29-1	TGCAGCGTTGAGGGAGGAACCCCCTACGAGCAGTACTTC	CSVEGGTPYEQYF
NA	TRBJ2-7	NA	TRBV15	TGTGCCACCACCCGGCCATACGAGCAGTACTTC	CATTRPYEQYF
NA	TRBJ2-1	NA	TRBV29-1	TGCAGCGGCTCAGCGACCCCTTACAATGAGCAGTTCTTC	CSGSATPYNEQFF
TRBD1	TRBJ1-2	NA	TRBV6-1	TGTGCCAGCATCGGACAGGGCTATGGCTACACCTTC	CASIGQGYGYTF
NA	TRBJ2-3	NA	TRBV11-2	TGTGCCAGCAGCGCCGCCAGTAAGGATACGCAGTATTTT	CASSAASKDTQYF
TRBD2	TRBJ2-1	NA	TRBV2	TGTGCCAGCATGGCTCCCGGGGGGGCTTACAATGAGCAGTTCTTC	CASMAPGGAYNEQFF
NA	TRBJ2-2	NA	TRBV5-1	TGCGCCAGCACCGGGGCGAACACCGGGGAGCTGTTTTTT	CASTGANTGELFF
NA	TRBJ1-5	few	TRBV7-8	TGTGCCAGCAGCTTAGCCAGGGGAGGGCAGCCCCAGCATTTT	CASSLARGGQPQHF
NA	TRBJ2-2	NA	TRBV25-1	TGTGCCAGCAGTGAATCAAAGACACCGAACACCGGGGAGCTGTTTTTT	CASSESKTPNTGELFF
NA	TRBJ2-1	few	TRBV7-2	TGTGCCAGCAGCTTAGGATTTTACAATGAGCAGTTCTTC	CASSLGFYNEQFF
TRBD1	TRBJ1-2	NA	TRBV14	TGTGCCAGCAGCCACAGGACAGGGAACTATGGCTACACCTTC	CASSHRTGNYGYTF
NA	TRBJ1-5	NA	TRBV10-3	TGTGCCATCAGTGACACAGGTTTCAATCAGCCCCAGCATTTT	CAISDTGFNQPQHF
TRBD2	TRBJ2-3	few	TRBV29-1	TGCAGCGGCGGGGGGGATACGCAGTATTTT	CSGGGDTQYF
NA	TRBJ1-6	NA	TRBV5-1	TGCGCCAGCAGCTTGGTTTCTGGACAGTCGAATTCCAATTCACCCCTCCACTTT	CASSLVSGQSNSNSPLHF
NA	TRBJ2-7	NA	TRBV4-3	TGCGCCAGCAGCCAAGATAGAGCCTTTTCGTACGAGCAGTACTTC	CASSQDRAFSYEQYF
NA	TRBJ2-7	few	TRBV6-4	TGTGCCAGCAGTGACCCATACGAGCAGTACTTC	CASSDPYEQYF
NA	TRBJ2-3	NA	TRBV29-1	TGCAGCGTTGCCGGACAGCGCACAGATACGCAGTATTTT	CSVAGQRTDTQYF
TRBD1	TRBJ2-3	NA	TRBV9	TGTGCCAGCAGCGTAAACCCAGGGGGCGCAGATACGCAGTATTTT	CASSVNPGGADTQYF
NA	TRBJ2-2	NA	TRBV9	TGTGCCAGCAGTCTAAATACAGGGAGGGAGCTGTTTTTT	CASSLNTGRELFF
NA	TRBJ2-7	NA	TRBV5-1	TGCGCCAGCAGCCGATTCGGGGCGTCCTACGAGCAGTACTTC	CASSRFGASYEQYF
NA	TRBJ2-7	NA	TRBV5-1	TGCGCCAGCAGCTTTTACGGCACGGGCGAGCAGTACTTC	CASSFYGTGEQYF
NA	TRBJ2-1	NA	TRBV28	TGTGCCAGCAGTTCCCCCCGGGGGACGGCCTCCTACAATGAGCAGTTCTTC	CASSSPRGTASYNEQFF
NA	TRBJ2-5	NA	TRBV5-1	TGCGCCAGCAGCTTGGGTTCTGCGGGGGAGACCCAGTACTTC	CASSLGSAGETQYF
NA	TRBJ2-1	few	TRBV2	TGTGCGGGGGGCCAGTACAATGAGCAGTTCTTC	CAGGQYNEQFF
NA	TRBJ2-2	once	TRBV6-5	TGTGCCAGCAGTTACTCATCAGGGACCGGGGAGCTGTTTTTT	CASSYSSGTGELFF
NA	TRBJ1-1	NA	TRBV29-1	TGCAGCGTTGAAGAAATGACAGGCACTGAAGCTTTCTTT	CSVEEMTGTEAFF
NA	TRBJ1-1	NA	TRBV29-1	TGCAGCGTTGGAGACCCAGGGGAAGCTTTCTTT	CSVGDPGEAFF
NA	TRBJ2-1	NA	TRBV6-5	TGTGCCAGCAGCCCCCCTGGCTACAATGAGCAGTTCTTC	CASSPPGYNEQFF
TRBD1	TRBJ2-3	NA	TRBV5-6	TGTGCCAGCAGCTTTAGGACAGGCCGCACAGATACGCAGTATTTT	CASSFRTGRTDTQYF
NA	TRBJ2-3	NA	TRBV9	TGTGCCAGCAGCGTAGGCCCCCAGGTGGACCCCCAGACGCAGTATTTT	CASSVGPQVDPQTQYF
NA	TRBJ1-1	NA	TRBV4-1	TGCGCCAGCAGCCAGAAGGGAATGGGTGAAGCTTTCTTT	CASSQKGMGEAFF
NA	TRBJ2-1	once	TRBV11-2	TGTGCCAGCAGCTTAGTCGAGATTTACAATGAGCAGTTCTTC	CASSLVEIYNEQFF
NA	TRBJ1-2	NA	TRBV30	TGTGCCTGGAGTAGTCAGGGGTTAAACTATGGCTACACCTTC	CAWSSQGLNYGYTF
TRBD2	TRBJ2-7	NA	TRBV29-1	TGCAGCGTAAGCGGGGGGTTCTACGAGCAGTACTTC	CSVSGGFYEQYF
NA	TRBJ1-2	few	TRBV28	TGTGCCAGCAGTTTGAGCAGGGTTGGCTACACCTTC	CASSLSRVGYTF
NA	TRBJ2-7	NA	TRBV7-2	TGTGCCAGCAGCTTTCTAACGGACTCCTACGAGCAGTACTTC	CASSFLTDSYEQYF
NA	TRBJ2-5	few	TRBV10-3	TGTGCCATCGGCCCGGAAGGGGAGAAGACCCAGTACTTC	CAIGPEGEKTQYF
NA	TRBJ2-2	few	TRBV30	TGTGCCTGGAGCGCGAAACGGGGCTTCAGCGGCGGGGAGCTGTTTTTT	CAWSAKRGFSGGELFF
NA	TRBJ2-5	once	TRBV20-1	TGCAGTGCTAGAGTTGAGACCCAGTACTTC	CSARVETQYF
NA	TRBJ1-2	NA	TRBV27	TGTGCCAGCAGTTTATCGTGGAAGGCCAGTGGCTATGGCTACACCTTC	CASSLSWKASGYGYTF